This T cell receptor beta chain emerged from a study of OX40 agonist ivuxolimab in advanced cancers. Study-level information: The dose-escalation cohort was around 83% male, with a mean age of about 56 years, ranging about 23 to 90. Patients achieving partial responses numbered three: one hepatocellular carcinoma case and two cutaneous melanoma cases.

Regarding the study as a whole: Normalized T-cell clonal expansion was also low in a subset of nonresponders. Among the least clonally expanded were partial responders at 0.1-3.0 mg/kg.

V dropped 0 bases and J dropped 4; count of bases not matched to a gene: 3. Germline CDR1 SGHRS, CDR2 YFSETQ. CDR3 length: 16 residues. With respect to this clone: Antigen unknown.

The data were produced by immunoSEQ multiplex PCR, yet TCRdb's version contains in-frame clones alone and is incomplete. This sample has 45,000 to 65,000 clones, with around 84% found just once. The receptor was derived from an adult with an advanced solid tumor such as melanoma, head and neck, liver or kidney cancer. The rearrangement links TRBV5-1 to TRBJ2-1; 11 bases agree with TRBD2. Sequenced here: CD4+ or CD8+ T cells sorted from blood, sampled in a trial of the OX40 agonist ivuxolimab. The CDR3 nucleotides are TGCGCCAGCAGCTTGGGGGGACTAGCGGAGTACAATGAGCAGTTCTTC. This encodes CASSLGGLAEYNEQFF.